The 22 T cell receptor beta chains listed next were all sequenced from one sample in a study of OX40 agonist ivuxolimab in advanced cancers. Produced via immunoSEQ multiplex PCR; TCRdb's table is partial and in-frame only. Of 50,000 to 70,000 clones listed, 85% are singletons. Specimen: CD4+ or CD8+ T cells sorted from blood, collected in a trial of the OX40 agonist ivuxolimab. The receptors originated from an adult with an advanced solid tumor such as melanoma, head and neck, liver or kidney cancer.

The rearrangement joins TRBV30 to TRBJ1-2; tentative D call: TRBD1 (5 bases). The germline gives CDR1 GTSNPN, CDR2 SVGIG (reference sequence). Deletions cut 5 bases from V and 5 bases from J, with 9 bases between. The CDR3 length is 11 residues. Here the CDR3 DNA reads TGTGCCTGGGGTCACAGGTATGGCTACACCTTC. It specifies CAWGHRYGYTF.

This clone was counted a few times. The rearrangement joins TRBV7-9 to TRBJ1-1; D not certain. Germline V gene data show CDR1 as SEHNR and CDR2 as FQNEAQ (reference sequence). The CDR3 sequence is 13 residues long. Trimming stripped 5 bases from V and 1 base from J, with 8 bases between. CDR3 bases: TGTGCCAGCAGCCCAATGACGAACACTGAAGCTTTCTTT. Translation gives CASSPMTNTEAFF.

V usage is TRBV19 and J usage is TRBJ2-7; D possibly uses TRBD1 or TRBD2 (6 bases each). The CDR3 runs 15 residues. In germline, CDR1 is LNHDA, CDR2 SQIVND (reference sequence). V lost 1 base, J lost 2 bases, and 12 bases lay in between. DNA of the CDR3: TGTGCCAGTAGTATAGCTGGGGGGCTCACCTACGAGCAGTACTTC. Protein sequence: CASSIAGGLTYEQYF.

The rearrangement joins TRBV4-1 to TRBJ2-5; a weak D match, TRBD2 (6 bases). Germline CDR1 and CDR2: MGHRA and YSYEKL. The V end lost 5 bases, the J end lost 2 bases, and 12 bases lay between the germline ends. This CDR3 is built from 14 residues. CDR3 DNA: TGCGCCAGCAGCACAGAGGGGACTCAAGAGACCCAGTACTTC. It encodes CASSTEGTQETQYF.

The gene calls are TRBV11-3 and TRBJ2-7, with D unclear. The CDR3 is 14 residues long. CDR1 is SGHNT, CDR2 YENEEA, per germline. With 4 bases removed from V and 2 bases from J, the gap between germline ends came to 12 bases. CDR3 coding DNA: TGTGCCAGCAGCTCCCCGGGTCCTGCCTACGAGCAGTACTTC. It yields the protein CASSSPGPAYEQYF.

This clone showed up just a few times. The chain recombines TRBV15 with TRBJ1-4, with 8 bases aligning to TRBD1. CDR1 is LNHNV and CDR2 is YYDKDF in the germline V gene (reference sequence). The CDR3 consists of 16 residues. V trimming: 1 base; J trimming: 4 bases; junction bases outside the gene matches: 5. This chain's CDR3 is CATSRARGLGNEKLFF. The CDR3 DNA sequence: TGTGCCACCAGCAGAGCCAGGGGGCTCGGTAATGAAAAACTGTTTTTT.

V gene TRBV10-2 combines with J gene TRBJ2-5, with 9 bases aligning to TRBD2. V dropped 0 bases and J dropped 3; count of bases not matched to a gene: 5. The CDR3 sequence is 16 residues long. Germline V gene lookup returns CDR1 WSHSY and CDR2 SAAADI. In DNA, the CDR3 is TGCGCCAGCAGTGAGTCGAGTAGCGGGAGCGAAGAGACCCAGTACTTC. It specifies CASSESSSGSEETQYF.

The V call is TRBV7-8, the J call TRBJ1-5, with D possibly matching TRBD1 (5 bases). Germline V gene data show CDR1 as SGHVS and CDR2 as FQNEAQ. V lost 5 bases to trimming and J lost 2 bases, with 19 bases between them. The CDR3 extends over 17 amino acids. The CDR3 sequence: CASSRPGGTGGNQPQHF. The CDR3 bases are TGTGCCAGCAGCCGGCCCGGGGGTACCGGTGGCAATCAGCCCCAGCATTTT.

This chain uses TRBV7-2 with TRBJ2-7; D is perhaps TRBD1 (6 bases). The germline CDR1 and CDR2 sequences are SGHTA and FQGNSA. V was clipped by 7 bases and J by 5 bases, with 21 bases between them. The CDR3 is 15 amino acids. CDR3 coding DNA: TGTGCCAGCAACCCCCGTCTCGGCAGGGGTGACGAGCAGTACTTC. Translation gives CASNPRLGRGDEQYF.

The V gene is TRBV13, the J gene TRBJ2-3, with TRBD2 matching over 14 bases. Germline CDR1 PRHDT, CDR2 FYEKMQ (reference sequence). The CDR3 is 17 residues long. Trimming cost V 5 bases and J 2 bases; bases outside gene matches: 6. The CDR3 DNA reads TGTGCCAGCAGCGCGGGGGGACTAGCGGGAGCCACAGATACGCAGTATTTT. Protein: CASSAGGLAGATDTQYF.

The V call is TRBV2, the J call TRBJ2-7, with 13 nucleotides matching TRBD2. Germline assignment: CDR1 SNHLY and CDR2 FYNNEI. This CDR3 comprises 18 residues. V shed 1 base and J 2 bases; nucleotides not matched to a gene: 8. The CDR3 sequence: CASSEDRLAGGRPYEQYF. CDR3 sequence (DNA): TGTGCCAGCAGTGAAGATCGACTAGCGGGAGGACGACCCTACGAGCAGTACTTC.

This clone was observed a single time. This rearrangement joins TRBV28 to TRBJ2-2; maybe TRBD1 (5 bases). Trimming removed 3 bases from V and 7 bases from J, with 12 bases in between. Germline assignment: CDR1 MDHEN and CDR2 SYDVKM. The CDR3 has 14 residues. CDR3 nucleotide sequence: TGTGCCAGCAGTTTGCAGGGTATAGGCGGGGAGCTGTTTTTT. Residues: CASSLQGIGGELFF.

This CDR3 reads CASSRTGGDNEQFF. In DNA, the CDR3 is TGTGCCAGTTCCCGTACAGGGGGGGACAATGAGCAGTTCTTC. The chain joins TRBV19 to TRBJ2-1; possible D gene TRBD1, 8 bases. V lost 8 bases, J lost 5 bases, and 16 bases lay in between. This CDR3 comprises 14 residues. Germline V gene lookup returns CDR1 LNHDA and CDR2 SQIVND (reference sequence).

The chain is built from TRBV18 and TRBJ1-3; the D is unclear. V lost 2 bases and J lost 1, with 6 bases in between. The V gene's germline CDR1 is KGHSH and CDR2 LQKENI. The CDR3 length is 14 residues. In DNA form, the CDR3 reads TGTGCCAGCTCACCAAACATGTCTGGAAACACCATATATTTT. Its translation: CASSPNMSGNTIYF.

The V call is TRBV16, the J call TRBJ1-2; 9 nucleotides align to TRBD1. V trimming: 5 bases; J trimming: 7 bases; junction bases outside the gene matches: 8. The CDR3 runs 14 residues. Germline lookup yields CDR1 KGHSY and CDR2 FQNENV. The CDR3 DNA follows: TGTGCCAGCAGCGCTCACAGGGGGCAAGGTGGCTACACCTTC. Its protein product is CASSAHRGQGGYTF. The entire variable domain, with the rest obtained from reference TRBV16 and TRBJ1-2, is as follows: GEEVAQTPKHLVRGEGQKAKLYCAPIKGHSYVFWYQQVLKNEFKFLISFQNENVFDETGMPKERFSAKCLPNSPCSLEIQATKLEDSAVYFCASSAHRGQGGYTFGSGTRLTVV.

The sample holds one count of this clone. The chain uses TRBV7-8 and TRBJ1-3, with D unclear. Deletions cut 0 bases from V and 1 base from J, with 4 bases between. The CDR3 loop spans 14 amino acids. The germline V gene has CDR1 SGHVS and CDR2 FQNEAQ. CDR3 sequence reads: CASSLAGSGNTIYF. The CDR3, as DNA: TGTGCCAGCAGCTTAGCAGGGTCTGGAAACACCATATATTTT.

This clone was found once. The chain links TRBV7-3 to TRBJ2-3; D not certain. Trimming removed 4 bases at V and 4 bases at J, with 12 bases between. The CDR3 runs to 14 residues. CDR1 and CDR2 from the germline V gene are SGHTA and FQGTGA. The CDR3 sequence: CASSSLPAPDTQYF. The CDR3 coding sequence is TGTGCCAGCAGCTCGCTTCCCGCGCCAGATACGCAGTATTTT. Using reference TRBV7-3 and TRBJ2-3 for the parts outside the CDR3, the full variable domain is GAGVSQTPSNKVTEKGKYVELRCDPISGHTALYWYRQSLGQGPEFLIYFQGTGAADDSGLPNDRFFAVRPEGSVSTLKIQRTERGDSAVYLCASSSLPAPDTQYFGPGTRLTVL.

This rearrangement joins TRBV4-1 to TRBJ2-5, with a tentative D call TRBD2 (6 bases). The DNA end lines up better with TRBJ2-7; the J call may be wrong. The germline V gene encodes CDR1 MGHRA and CDR2 YSYEKL. The CDR3 has 17 amino acids. The CDR3 region is CASSPGAGRGSTYEQYF. The DNA of the CDR3 is TGCGCCAGCAGCCCTGGTGCGGGGCGCGGTTCCACCTACGAGCAGTACTTC.

The chain combines TRBV18 with TRBJ2-1; 7 nucleotides match TRBD2. Germline V lookup: CDR1 KGHSH, CDR2 LQKENI. V gave up 0 bases and J gave up 8 bases; unmatched junction bases: 13. The CDR3 runs 17 residues. CDR3: CASSPPWGSGTTDEQFF. CDR3 DNA: TGTGCCAGCTCACCACCGTGGGGGTCCGGGACTACCGATGAGCAGTTCTTC.

This chain uses TRBV7-8 with TRBJ1-5; 10 bases line up with TRBD1. J gave up 11 bases and V 5 bases, and 6 bases lay outside the gene matches. This CDR3 has 13 amino acids. Germline V lookup: CDR1 SGHVS, CDR2 FQNEAQ. CDR3 DNA: TGTGCCAGCAGCACCCGGACAGGGGGGGCCCAGCATTTT. It is translated as CASSTRTGGAQHF.

This rearrangement joins TRBV9 to TRBJ2-3, with D unclear. Trimming shortened V by 2 bases and J by 6 bases, and 19 bases separated the two germline ends. Germline V gives CDR1 SGDLS, CDR2 YYNGEE. The length of the CDR3 is 16 residues. The CDR3 DNA is TGTGCCAGCAGCGTCGCCCCTCACCTGGAGTCTGATACGCAGTATTTT. Residues: CASSVAPHLESDTQYF.

The rearrangement links TRBV12-5 to TRBJ2-1; 7 nucleotides agree with TRBD1. Germline CDR1 reads LGHNT; CDR2 reads FRNRAP. The V and J ends lost 0 bases and 8 bases, in that order; junction bases with no gene match: 7. This CDR3 is 15 amino acids long. CDR3 nucleotides: TGTGCTAGTGGTTTGGTACAAGGGGGCGAGGATGAGCAGTTCTTC. Translating it yields CASGLVQGGEDEQFF.